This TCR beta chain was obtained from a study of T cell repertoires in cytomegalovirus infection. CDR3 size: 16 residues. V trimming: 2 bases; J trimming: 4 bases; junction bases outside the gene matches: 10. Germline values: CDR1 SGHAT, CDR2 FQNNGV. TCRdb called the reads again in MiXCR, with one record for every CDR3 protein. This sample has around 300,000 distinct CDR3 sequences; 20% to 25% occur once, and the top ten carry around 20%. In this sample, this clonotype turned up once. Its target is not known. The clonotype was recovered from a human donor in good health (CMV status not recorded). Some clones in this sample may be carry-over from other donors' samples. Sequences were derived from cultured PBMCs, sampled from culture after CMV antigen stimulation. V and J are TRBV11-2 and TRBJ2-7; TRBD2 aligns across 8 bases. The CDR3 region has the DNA TGTGCCAGCAGCTTAAAAACCGGGACTAGTATGTACGAGCAGTACTTC. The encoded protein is CASSLKTGTSMYEQYF. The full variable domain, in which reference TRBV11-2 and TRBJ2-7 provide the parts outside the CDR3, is EAGVAQSPRYKIIEKRQSVAFWCNPISGHATLYWYQQILGQGPKLLIQFQNNGVVDDSQLPKDRFSAERLKGVDSTLKIQPAKLEDSAVYLCASSLKTGTSMYEQYFGPGTRLTVT.